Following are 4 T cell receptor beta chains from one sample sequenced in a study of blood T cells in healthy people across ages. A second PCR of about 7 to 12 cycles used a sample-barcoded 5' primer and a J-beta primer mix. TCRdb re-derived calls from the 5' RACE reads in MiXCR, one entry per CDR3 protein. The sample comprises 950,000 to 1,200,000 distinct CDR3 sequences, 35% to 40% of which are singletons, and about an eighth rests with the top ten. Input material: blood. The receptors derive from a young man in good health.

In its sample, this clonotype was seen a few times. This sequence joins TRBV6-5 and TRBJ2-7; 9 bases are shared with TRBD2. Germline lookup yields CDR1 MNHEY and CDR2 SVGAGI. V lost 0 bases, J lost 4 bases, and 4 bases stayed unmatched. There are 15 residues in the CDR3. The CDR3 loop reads CASSYSSGGRYEQYF. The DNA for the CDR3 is TGTGCCAGCAGTTACTCTAGCGGGGGAAGGTACGAGCAGTACTTC.

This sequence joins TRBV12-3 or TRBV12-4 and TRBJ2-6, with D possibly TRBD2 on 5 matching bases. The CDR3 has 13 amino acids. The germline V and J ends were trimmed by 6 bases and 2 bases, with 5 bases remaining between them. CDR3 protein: CASREAGANVLTF. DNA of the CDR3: TGTGCCAGCAGGGAGGCTGGGGCCAACGTCCTGACTTTC.

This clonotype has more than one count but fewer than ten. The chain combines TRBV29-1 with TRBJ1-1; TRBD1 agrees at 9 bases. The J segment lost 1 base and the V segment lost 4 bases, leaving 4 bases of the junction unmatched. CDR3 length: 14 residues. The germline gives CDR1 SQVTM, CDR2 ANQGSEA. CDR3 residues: CSVGQGEGNTEAFF. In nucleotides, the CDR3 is TGCAGCGTTGGACAGGGGGAAGGGAACACTGAAGCTTTCTTT.

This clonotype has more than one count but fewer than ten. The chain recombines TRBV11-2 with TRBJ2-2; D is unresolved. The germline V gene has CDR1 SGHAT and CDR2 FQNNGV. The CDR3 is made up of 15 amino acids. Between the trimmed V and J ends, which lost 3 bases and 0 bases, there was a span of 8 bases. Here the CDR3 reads CASSLGAPNTGELFF. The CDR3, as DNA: TGTGCCAGCAGCTTGGGTGCCCCGAACACCGGGGAGCTGTTTTTT.